A single TCR beta chain is shown here with its context. The sample comes from a study of control samples from healthy donors and cancer patients. Assay: immunoSEQ multiplex PCR; the TCRdb copy retains only in-frame clones and omits some. The sample shows 170,000 or so clones, approximately 92% of them seen only once. The V gene's germline CDR1 is SQVTM and CDR2 ANQGSEA. Trimming cost V 4 bases and J 2 bases; bases outside gene matches: 10. This CDR3 spans 15 amino acids. The sequence derives from a woman aged 40 to 49 in good health. This rearrangement joins TRBV29-1 to TRBJ2-7, with 8 bases lining up with TRBD1. The source material was blood. The CDR3 loop is CSVVSGTGGTYEQYF. The DNA of the CDR3 is TGCAGCGTTGTTTCCGGGACAGGCGGAACCTACGAGCAGTACTTC.